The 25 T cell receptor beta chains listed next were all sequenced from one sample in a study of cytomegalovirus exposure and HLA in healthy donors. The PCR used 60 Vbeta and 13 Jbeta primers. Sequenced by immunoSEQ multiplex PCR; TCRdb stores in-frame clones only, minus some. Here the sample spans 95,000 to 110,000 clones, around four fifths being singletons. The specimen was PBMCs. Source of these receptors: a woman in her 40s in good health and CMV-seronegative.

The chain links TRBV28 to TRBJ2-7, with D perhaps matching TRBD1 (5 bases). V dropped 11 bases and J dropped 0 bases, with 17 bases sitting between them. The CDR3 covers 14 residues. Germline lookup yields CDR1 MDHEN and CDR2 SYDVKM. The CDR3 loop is CAGTLLGASYEQYF. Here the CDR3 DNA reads TGTGCCGGCACCCTCCTTGGGGCCTCCTACGAGCAGTACTTC.

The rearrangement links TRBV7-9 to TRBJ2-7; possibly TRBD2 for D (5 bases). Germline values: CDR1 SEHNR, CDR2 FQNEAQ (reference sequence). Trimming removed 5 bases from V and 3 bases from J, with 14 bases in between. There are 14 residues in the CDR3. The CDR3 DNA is TGTGCCAGCAGCCAACACGGGATTTACTACGAGCAGTACTTC. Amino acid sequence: CASSQHGIYYEQYF.

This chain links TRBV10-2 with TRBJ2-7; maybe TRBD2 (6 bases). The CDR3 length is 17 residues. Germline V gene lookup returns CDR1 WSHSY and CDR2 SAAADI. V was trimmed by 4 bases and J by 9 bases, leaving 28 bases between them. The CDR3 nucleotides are TGCGCCAGCAGTGTTCTCGGGAGCGTCGTGTACCCTACGTGGCAGTACTTC. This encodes CASSVLGSVVYPTWQYF.

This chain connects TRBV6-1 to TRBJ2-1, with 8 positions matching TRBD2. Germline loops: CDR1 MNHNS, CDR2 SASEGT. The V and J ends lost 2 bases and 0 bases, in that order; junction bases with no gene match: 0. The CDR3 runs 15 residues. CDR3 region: CASSETSGSYNEQFF. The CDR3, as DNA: TGTGCCAGCAGTGAAACTAGCGGCTCCTACAATGAGCAGTTCTTC.

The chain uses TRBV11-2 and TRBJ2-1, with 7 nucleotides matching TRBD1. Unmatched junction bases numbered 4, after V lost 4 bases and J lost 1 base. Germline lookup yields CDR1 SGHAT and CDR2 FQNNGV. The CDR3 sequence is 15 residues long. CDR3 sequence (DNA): TGTGCCAGCAGCTCAACACAGGGGTCCTACAATGAGCAGTTCTTC. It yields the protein CASSSTQGSYNEQFF.

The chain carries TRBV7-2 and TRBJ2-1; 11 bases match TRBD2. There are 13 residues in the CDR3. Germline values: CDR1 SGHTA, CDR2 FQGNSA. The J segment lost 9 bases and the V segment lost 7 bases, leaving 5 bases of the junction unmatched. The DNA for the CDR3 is TGTGCCAGCAACGGACTAGCGGGTGTTGAGCAGTTCTTC. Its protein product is CASNGLAGVEQFF.

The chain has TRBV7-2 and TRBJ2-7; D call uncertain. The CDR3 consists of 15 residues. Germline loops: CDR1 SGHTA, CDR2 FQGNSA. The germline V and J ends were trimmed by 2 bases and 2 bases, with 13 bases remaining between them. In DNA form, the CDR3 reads TGTGCCAGCAGCTTAACACGACAAGCCCCCTACGAGCAGTACTTC. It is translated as CASSLTRQAPYEQYF.

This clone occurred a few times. CDR3: CASSERVLATDTQYF. CDR3 nucleotides: TGTGCCAGCAGCGAGCGGGTTCTAGCCACAGATACGCAGTATTTT. The J gene is TRBJ2-3, the V gene TRBV7-9; D possibly corresponds to TRBD2 (6 bases). Trimming removed 5 bases from V and 2 bases from J, with 14 bases in between. The germline V gene encodes CDR1 SEHNR and CDR2 FQNEAQ (reference sequence). The CDR3 length is 15 residues.

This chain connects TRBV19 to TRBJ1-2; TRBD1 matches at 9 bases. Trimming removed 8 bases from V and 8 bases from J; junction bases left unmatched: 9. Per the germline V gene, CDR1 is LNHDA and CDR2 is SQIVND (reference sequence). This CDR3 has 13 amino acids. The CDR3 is CASGPGQGDGYTF. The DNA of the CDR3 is TGTGCCAGTGGGCCGGGACAGGGTGACGGCTACACCTTC.

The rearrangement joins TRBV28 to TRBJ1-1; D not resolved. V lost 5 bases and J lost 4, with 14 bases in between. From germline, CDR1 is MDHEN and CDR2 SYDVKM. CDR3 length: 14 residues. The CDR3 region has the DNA TGTGCCAGCAGTCTGACGGCTCGGGGCACTGAAGCTTTCTTT. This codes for CASSLTARGTEAFF.

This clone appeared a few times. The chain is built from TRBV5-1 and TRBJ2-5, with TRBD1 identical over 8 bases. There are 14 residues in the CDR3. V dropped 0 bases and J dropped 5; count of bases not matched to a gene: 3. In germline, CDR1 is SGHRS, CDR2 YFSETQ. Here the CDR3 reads CASSLGTGRETQYF. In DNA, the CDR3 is TGCGCCAGCAGCTTGGGGACAGGGAGGGAGACCCAGTACTTC. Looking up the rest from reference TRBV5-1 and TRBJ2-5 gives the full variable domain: KAGVTQTPRYLIKTRGQQVTLSCSPISGHRSVSWYQQTPGQGLQFLFEYFSETQRNKGNFPGRFSGRQFSNSRSEMNVSTLELGDSALYLCASSLGTGRETQYFGPGTRLLVL.

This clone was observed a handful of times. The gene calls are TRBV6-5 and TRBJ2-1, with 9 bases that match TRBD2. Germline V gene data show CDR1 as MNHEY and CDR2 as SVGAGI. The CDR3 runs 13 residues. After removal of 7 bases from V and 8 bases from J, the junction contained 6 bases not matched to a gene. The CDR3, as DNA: TGTGCCAGCACCTCGGGCGGGAGGGATGAGCAGTTCTTC. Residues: CASTSGGRDEQFF.

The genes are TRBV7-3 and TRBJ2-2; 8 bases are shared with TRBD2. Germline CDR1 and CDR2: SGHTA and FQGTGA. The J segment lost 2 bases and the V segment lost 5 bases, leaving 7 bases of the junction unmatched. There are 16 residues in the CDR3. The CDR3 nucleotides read TGTGCCAGCAGCGGGGCGGGAGGCCTAAACACCGGGGAGCTGTTTTTT. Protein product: CASSGAGGLNTGELFF.

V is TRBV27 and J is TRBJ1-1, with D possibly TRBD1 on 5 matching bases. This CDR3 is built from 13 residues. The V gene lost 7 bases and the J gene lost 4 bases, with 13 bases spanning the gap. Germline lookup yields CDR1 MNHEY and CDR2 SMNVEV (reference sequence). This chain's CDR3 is CASKLPGVTEAFF. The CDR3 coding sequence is TGTGCCAGCAAACTGCCGGGGGTCACTGAAGCTTTCTTT.

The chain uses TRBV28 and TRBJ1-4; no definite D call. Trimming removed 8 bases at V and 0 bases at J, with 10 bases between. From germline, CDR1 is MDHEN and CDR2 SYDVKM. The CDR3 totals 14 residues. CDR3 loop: CASSSGATNEKLFF. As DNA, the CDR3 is TGTGCCAGCTCCTCGGGTGCAACTAATGAAAAACTGTTTTTT.

The CDR3 reads CASSLARKGVKLFF. The DNA for the CDR3 is TGTGCCAGCAGCTTGGCCCGGAAGGGGGTCAAACTGTTTTTT. This chain joins TRBV5-6 and TRBJ1-4; a weak D match, TRBD1 (6 bases). Germline V CDR1 and CDR2: SGHDT, YYEEEE. This CDR3 is 14 amino acids long. V was shortened by 0 bases and J by 11 bases, with 14 bases between the two germline ends.

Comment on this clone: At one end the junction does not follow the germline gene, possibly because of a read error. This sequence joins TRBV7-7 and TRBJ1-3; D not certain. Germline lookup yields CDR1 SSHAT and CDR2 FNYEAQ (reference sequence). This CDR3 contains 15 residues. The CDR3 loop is CASSLALGVGNTIYF. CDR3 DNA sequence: TGTGCTAGCAGCTTAGCGCTCGGGGTTGGAAACACCATATATTTT. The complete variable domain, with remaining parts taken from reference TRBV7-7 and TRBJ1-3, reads GAGVSQSPRYKVTKRGQDVTLRCDPISSHATLYWYQQALGQGPEFLTYFNYEAQPDKSGLPSDRFSAERPEGSISTLTIQRTEQRDSAMYRCASSLALGVGNTIYFGEGSWLTVV.

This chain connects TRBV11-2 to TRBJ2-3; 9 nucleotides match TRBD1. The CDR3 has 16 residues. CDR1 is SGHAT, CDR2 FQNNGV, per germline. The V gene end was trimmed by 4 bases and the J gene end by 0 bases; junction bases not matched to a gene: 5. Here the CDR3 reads CASSYLQGASTDTQYF. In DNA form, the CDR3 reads TGTGCCAGCAGCTACCTACAGGGGGCCAGCACAGATACGCAGTATTTT.

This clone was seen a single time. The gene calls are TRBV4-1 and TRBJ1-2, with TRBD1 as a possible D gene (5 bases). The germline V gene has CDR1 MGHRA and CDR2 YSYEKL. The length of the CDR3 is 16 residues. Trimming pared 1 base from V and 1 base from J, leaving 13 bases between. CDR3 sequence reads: CASSQGGGSLNYGYTF. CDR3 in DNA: TGCGCCAGCAGCCAAGGGGGGGGGAGTCTTAACTATGGCTACACCTTC.

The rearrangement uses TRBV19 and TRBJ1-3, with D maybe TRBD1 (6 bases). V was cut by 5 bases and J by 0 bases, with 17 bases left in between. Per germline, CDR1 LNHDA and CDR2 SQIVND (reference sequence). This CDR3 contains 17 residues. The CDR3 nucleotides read TGTGCCAGTAGTGAACAGCACAGGGCGCACTCTGGAAACACCATATATTTT. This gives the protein CASSEQHRAHSGNTIYF.

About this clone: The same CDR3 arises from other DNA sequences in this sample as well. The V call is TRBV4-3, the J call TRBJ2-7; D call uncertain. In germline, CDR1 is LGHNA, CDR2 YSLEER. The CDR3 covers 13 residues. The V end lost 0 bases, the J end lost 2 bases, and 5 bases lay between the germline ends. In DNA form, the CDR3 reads TGCGCCAGCAGCCAAGATCTCCCCTACGAGCAGTACTTC. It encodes CASSQDLPYEQYF.

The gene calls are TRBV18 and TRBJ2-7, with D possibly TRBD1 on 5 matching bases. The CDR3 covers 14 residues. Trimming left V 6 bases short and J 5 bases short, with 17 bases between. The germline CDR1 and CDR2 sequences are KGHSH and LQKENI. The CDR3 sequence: CASSPTASVNEQYF. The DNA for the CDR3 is TGTGCCAGCTCGCCGACAGCCTCGGTCAACGAGCAGTACTTC.

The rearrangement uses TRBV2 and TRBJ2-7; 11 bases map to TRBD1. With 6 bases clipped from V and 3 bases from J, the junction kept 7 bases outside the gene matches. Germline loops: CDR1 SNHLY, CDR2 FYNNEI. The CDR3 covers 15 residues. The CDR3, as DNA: TGTGCCAGCAGAGTGGGACAGGGGGAATTCTACGAGCAGTACTTC. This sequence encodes CASRVGQGEFYEQYF.

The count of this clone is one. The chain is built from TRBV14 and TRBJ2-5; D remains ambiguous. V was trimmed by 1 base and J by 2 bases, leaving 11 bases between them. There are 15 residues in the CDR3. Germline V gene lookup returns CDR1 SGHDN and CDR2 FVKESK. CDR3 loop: CASSQVFVQQETQYF. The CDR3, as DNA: TGTGCCAGCAGCCAAGTTTTCGTACAGCAAGAGACCCAGTACTTC.

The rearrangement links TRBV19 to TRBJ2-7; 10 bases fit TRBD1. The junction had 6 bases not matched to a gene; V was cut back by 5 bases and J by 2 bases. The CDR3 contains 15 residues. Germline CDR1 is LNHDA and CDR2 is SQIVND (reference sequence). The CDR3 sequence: CASSAGTGETYEQYF. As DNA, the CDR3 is TGTGCCAGTAGTGCCGGGACAGGGGAAACCTACGAGCAGTACTTC. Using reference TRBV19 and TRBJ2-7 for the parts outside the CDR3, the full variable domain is DGGITQSPKYLFRKEGQNVTLSCEQNLNHDAMYWYRQDPGQGLRLIYYSQIVNDFQKGDIAEGYSVSREKKESFPLTVTSAQKNPTAFYLCASSAGTGETYEQYFGPGTRLTVT.